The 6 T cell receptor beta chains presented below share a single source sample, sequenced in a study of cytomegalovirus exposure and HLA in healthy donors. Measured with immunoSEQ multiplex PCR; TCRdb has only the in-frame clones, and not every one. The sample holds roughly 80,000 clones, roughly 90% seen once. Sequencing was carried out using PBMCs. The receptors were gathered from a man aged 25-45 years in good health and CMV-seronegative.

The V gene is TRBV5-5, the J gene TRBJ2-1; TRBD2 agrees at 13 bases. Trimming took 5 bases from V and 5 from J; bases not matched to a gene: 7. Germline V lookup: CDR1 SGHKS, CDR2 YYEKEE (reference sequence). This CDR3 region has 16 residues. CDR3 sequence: CASSTGTSGTHNEQFF. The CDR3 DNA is TGTGCCAGCAGTACCGGGACTAGCGGGACCCACAATGAGCAGTTCTTC.

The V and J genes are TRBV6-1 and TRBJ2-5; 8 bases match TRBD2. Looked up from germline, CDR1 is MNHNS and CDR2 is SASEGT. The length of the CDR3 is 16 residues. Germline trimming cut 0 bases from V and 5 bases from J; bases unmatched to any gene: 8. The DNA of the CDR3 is TGTGCCAGCAGTGAAGCGTCTAGCGGGTCGGGGGAGACCCAGTACTTC. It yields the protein CASSEASSGSGETQYF.

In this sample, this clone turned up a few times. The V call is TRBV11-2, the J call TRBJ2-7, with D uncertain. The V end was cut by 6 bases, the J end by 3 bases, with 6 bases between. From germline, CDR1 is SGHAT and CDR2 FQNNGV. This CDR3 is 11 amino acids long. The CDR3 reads CASSIGYEQYF. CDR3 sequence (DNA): TGTGCCAGCAGTATCGGCTACGAGCAGTACTTC.

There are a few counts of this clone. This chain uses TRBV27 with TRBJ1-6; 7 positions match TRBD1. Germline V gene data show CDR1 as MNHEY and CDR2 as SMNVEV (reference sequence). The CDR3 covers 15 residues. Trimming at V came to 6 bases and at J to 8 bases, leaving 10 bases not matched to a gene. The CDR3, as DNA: TGTGCCAGCAGGAGGGGACAGCAGGGGGATTCACCCCTCCACTTT. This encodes CASRRGQQGDSPLHF.

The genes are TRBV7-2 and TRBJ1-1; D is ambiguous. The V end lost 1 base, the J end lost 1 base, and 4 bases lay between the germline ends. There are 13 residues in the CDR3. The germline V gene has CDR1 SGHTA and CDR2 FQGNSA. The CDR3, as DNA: TGTGCCAGCAGCTTAGACACGAACACTGAAGCTTTCTTT. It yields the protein CASSLDTNTEAFF.

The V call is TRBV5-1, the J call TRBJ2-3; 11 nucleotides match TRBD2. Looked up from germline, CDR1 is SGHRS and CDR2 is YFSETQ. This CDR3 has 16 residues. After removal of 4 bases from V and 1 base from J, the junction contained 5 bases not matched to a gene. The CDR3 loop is CASSLRLAGRTDTQYF. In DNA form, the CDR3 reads TGCGCCAGCAGCCTTAGACTAGCGGGGCGCACAGATACGCAGTATTTT.